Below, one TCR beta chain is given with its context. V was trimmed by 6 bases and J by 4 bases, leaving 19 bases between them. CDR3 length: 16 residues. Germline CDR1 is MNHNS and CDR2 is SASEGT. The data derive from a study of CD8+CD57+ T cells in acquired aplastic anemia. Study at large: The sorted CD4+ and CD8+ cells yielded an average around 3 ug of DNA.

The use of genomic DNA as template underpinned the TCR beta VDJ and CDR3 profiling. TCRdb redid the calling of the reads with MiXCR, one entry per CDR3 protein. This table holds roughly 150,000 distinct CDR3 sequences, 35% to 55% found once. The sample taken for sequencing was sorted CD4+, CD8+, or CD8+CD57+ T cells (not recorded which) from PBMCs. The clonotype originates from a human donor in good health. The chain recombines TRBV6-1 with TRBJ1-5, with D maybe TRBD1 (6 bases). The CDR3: CASSSLVQGPNQPQHF. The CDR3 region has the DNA TGTGCCAGCAGCTCTCTTGTCCAGGGGCCGAATCAGCCCCAGCATTTT.